The clone carrying this T cell receptor beta chain was found many times. Its antigen is as yet unknown. The source of the sample is a study of T cells in Graves' hyperthyroidism and ophthalmopathy. Those patients with uncontrolled infection, other autoimmune disease, pregnancy or lactation were excluded. The source of the PBMCs was 8.5 to 10 ml of fresh peripheral blood. Study-wide findings and caveats: Blood shared most expanded thyroid clonotypes above 0.001.

CDR3 length: 13 residues. Germline V gene data show CDR1 as SEHNR and CDR2 as FQNEAQ (reference sequence). With 5 bases removed from V and 5 bases from J, the gap between germline ends came to 12 bases. Amplification yielded TCR beta CDR3 regions, with RNA transcripts as the source. The HTBI set primed first-round TCR CDR3 RT-PCR. TCRdb redid the calling of the multiplex PCR reads with MiXCR, one entry per CDR3 protein. The data show some 770,000 distinct CDR3 sequences, around 17% seen once. The sequence was collected from a man aged 18-30 years with Graves' hyperthyroidism. The rearrangement joins TRBV7-9 to TRBJ1-2, with D tentatively TRBD1 (6 bases). Sequencing was performed on blood. CDR3 nucleotide sequence: TGTGCCAGCAGCGCCGGGACACCATATGGCTACACCTTC. Encoded protein: CASSAGTPYGYTF.